This T cell receptor beta chain was sequenced for a study of T cell changes during pregnancy in multiple sclerosis. Germline V gene data show CDR1 as LGHNA and CDR2 as YNFKEQ. The CDR3 is 20 residues long. V lost 0 bases and J lost 3; bases outside the gene matches: 16. Only in-frame clones appear in the TCRdb table, and some are missing; sequencing was by immunoSEQ multiplex PCR. Counted here are roughly 85,000 clones, roughly 90% occurring once; the ten biggest clones make up roughly 2.5%. Specimen: peripheral blood, collected in the first trimester of pregnancy. This chain uses TRBV4-2 with TRBJ2-3; 9 nucleotides align to TRBD2. This TCR was sampled from a female donor with multiple sclerosis, enrolled in a pregnancy study. As DNA, the CDR3 is TGTGCCAGCAGCCAAGACGGGACCTACCAGCTAGCGGGGAGAACAGATACGCAGTATTTT. As protein: CASSQDGTYQLAGRTDTQYF.